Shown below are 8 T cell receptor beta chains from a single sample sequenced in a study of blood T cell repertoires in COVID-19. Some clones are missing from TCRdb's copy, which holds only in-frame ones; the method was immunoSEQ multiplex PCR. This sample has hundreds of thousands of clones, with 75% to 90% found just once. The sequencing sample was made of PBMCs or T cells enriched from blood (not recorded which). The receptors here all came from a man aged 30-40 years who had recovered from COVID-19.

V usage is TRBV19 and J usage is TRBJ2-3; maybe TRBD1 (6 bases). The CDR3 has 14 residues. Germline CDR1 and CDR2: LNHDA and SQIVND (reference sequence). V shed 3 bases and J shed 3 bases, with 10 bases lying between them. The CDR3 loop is CASSIDRGTDTQYF. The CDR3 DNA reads TGTGCCAGTAGTATTGATAGGGGGACAGATACGCAGTATTTT.

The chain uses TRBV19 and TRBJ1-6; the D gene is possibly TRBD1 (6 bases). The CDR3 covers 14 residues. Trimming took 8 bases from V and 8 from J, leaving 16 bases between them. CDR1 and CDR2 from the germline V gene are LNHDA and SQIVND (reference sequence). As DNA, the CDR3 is TGTGCCAGTTCCCTCCGGACAGAGGATTCACCCCTCCACTTT. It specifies CASSLRTEDSPLHF.

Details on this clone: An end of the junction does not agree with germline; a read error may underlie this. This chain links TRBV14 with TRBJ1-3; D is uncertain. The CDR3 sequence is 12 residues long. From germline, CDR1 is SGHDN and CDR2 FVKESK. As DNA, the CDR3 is TGTGCCAGCAGCCAAGACTGGATCGTCAGCGATTTT. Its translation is CASSQDWIVSDF.

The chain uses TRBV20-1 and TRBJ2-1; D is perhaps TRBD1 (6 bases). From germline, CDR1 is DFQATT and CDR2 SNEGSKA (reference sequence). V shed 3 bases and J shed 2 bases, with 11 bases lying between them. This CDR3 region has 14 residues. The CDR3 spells CSASSGDPYNEQFF. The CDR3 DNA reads TGCAGTGCTAGTTCAGGGGATCCCTACAATGAGCAGTTCTTC.

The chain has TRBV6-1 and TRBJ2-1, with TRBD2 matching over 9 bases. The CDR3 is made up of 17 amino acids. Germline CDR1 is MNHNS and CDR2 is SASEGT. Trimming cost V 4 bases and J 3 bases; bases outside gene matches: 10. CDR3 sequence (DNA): TGTGCCAGCAGTGTGACAGTAGCGGGAGTGGACTACAATGAGCAGTTCTTC. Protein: CASSVTVAGVDYNEQFF.

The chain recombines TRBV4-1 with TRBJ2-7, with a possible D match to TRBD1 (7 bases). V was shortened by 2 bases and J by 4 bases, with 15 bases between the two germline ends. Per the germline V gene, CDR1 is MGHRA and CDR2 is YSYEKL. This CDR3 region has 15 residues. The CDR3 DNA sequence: TGCGCCAGCAGCCAACCGACAGGGAGGTTGTACGAGCAGTACTTC. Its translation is CASSQPTGRLYEQYF.

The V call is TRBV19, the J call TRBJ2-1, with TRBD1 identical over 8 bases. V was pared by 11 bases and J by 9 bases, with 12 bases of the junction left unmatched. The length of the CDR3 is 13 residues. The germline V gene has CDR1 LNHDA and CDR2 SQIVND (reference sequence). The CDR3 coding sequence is TGTGCCGCTGGGGCAGGGGGCCTCGGTGAGCAGTTCTTC. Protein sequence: CAAGAGGLGEQFF.

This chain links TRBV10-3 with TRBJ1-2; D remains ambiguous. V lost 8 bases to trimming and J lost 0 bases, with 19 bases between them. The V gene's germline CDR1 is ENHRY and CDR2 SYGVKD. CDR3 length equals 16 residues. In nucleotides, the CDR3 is TGTGCCATCGGGATATACCAGGAGGGAGCTAACTATGGCTACACCTTC. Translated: CAIGIYQEGANYGYTF.